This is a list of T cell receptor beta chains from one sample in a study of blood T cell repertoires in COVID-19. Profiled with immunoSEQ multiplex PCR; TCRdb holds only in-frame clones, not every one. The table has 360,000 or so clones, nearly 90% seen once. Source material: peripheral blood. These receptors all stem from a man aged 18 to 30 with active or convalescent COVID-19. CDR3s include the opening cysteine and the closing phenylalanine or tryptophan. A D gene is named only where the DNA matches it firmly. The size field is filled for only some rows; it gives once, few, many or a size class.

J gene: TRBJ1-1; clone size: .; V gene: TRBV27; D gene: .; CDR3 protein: CASRRGTNTEAFF; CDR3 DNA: TGTGCCAGCCGGAGGGGCACGAACACTGAAGCTTTCTTT
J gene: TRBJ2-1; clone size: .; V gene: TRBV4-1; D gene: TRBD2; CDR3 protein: CASSPNPGAAGVRNEQFF; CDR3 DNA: TGCGCCAGCAGCCCAAACCCCGGGGCAGCGGGAGTTAGGAATGAGCAGTTCTTC
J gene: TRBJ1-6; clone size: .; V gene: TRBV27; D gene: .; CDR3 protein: CASTLHTGMSNSPLHF; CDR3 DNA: TGTGCCAGCACCCTTCACACGGGAATGAGTAATTCACCCCTCCACTTT
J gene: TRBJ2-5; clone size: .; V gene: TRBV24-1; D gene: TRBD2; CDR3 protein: CATSDFQAGEQETQYF; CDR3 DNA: TGTGCCACCAGCGACTTCCAGGCGGGGGAACAAGAGACCCAGTACTTC
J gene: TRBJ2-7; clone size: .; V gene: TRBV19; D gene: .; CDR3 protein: CASSVGGGGPKSEQYF; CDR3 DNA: TGTGCCAGTAGTGTAGGTGGAGGTGGACCTAAGTCGGAGCAGTACTTC
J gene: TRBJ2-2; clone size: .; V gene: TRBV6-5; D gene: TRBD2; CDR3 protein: CASSRTSGNTGELFF; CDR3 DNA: TGTGCCAGCAGCAGGACTAGCGGGAACACCGGGGAGCTGTTTTTT
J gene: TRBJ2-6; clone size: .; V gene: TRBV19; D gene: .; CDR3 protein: CASREDSSGANVLTF; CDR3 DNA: TGTGCCAGTAGGGAAGACAGTTCTGGGGCCAACGTGCTGACTTTC
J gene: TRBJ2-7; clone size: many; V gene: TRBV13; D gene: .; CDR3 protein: CASSPRRGSYEQYF; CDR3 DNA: TGTGCCAGCAGCCCCAGACGGGGGTCCTACGAGCAGTACTTC
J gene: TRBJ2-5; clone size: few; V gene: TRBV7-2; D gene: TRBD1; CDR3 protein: CASSRTGPRETQYF; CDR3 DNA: TGTGCCAGCAGCAGGACAGGGCCTCGAGAGACCCAGTACTTC
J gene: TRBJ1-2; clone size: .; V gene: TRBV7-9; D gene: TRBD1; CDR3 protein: CASSTGQGRYGYTF; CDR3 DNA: TGTGCCAGCAGCACGGGACAGGGGAGATATGGCTACACCTTC
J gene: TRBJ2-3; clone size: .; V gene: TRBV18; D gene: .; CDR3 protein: CASSPTGKTSTDTQYF; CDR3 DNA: TGTGCCAGCTCACCAACAGGAAAAACTAGCACAGATACGCAGTATTTT
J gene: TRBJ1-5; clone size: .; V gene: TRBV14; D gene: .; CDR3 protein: CASSQSLQPQHF; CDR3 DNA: TGTGCCAGCAGCCAGTCCCTTCAGCCCCAGCATTTT
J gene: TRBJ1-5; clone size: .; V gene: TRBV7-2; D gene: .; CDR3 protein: CASSLQGGGNQPQHF; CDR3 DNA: TGTGCCAGCAGCTTACAGGGAGGGGGCAATCAGCCCCAGCATTTT
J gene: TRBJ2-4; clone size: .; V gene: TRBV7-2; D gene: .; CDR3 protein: CASSLDNLAKNIQYF; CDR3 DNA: TGTGCCAGCAGCTTAGACAACCTAGCCAAAAACATTCAGTACTTC
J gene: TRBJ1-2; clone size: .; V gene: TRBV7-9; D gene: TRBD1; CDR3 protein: CASSLEGRQGSGYTF; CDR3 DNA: TGTGCCAGCAGCTTAGAAGGGAGACAGGGAAGTGGCTACACCTTC
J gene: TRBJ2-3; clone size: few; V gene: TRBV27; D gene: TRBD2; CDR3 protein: CASSLALAGGPEYCTDTQYF; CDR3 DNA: TGTGCCAGCAGTTTAGCACTAGCGGGAGGGCCTGAGTATTGCACAGATACGCAGTATTTT
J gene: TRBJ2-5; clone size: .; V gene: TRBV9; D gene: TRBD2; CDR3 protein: CASSVLSGRGETQYF; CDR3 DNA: TGTGCCAGCAGCGTATTAAGCGGGAGGGGAGAGACCCAGTACTTC
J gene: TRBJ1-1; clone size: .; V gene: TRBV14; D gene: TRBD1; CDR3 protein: CASSHPGQGTFF; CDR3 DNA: TGTGCCAGCAGCCATCCGGGACAGGGAACTTTCTTT
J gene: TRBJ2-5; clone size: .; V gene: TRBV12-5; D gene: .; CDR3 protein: CASGRWGGETQYF; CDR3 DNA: TGTGCTAGTGGCCGGTGGGGGGGCGAGACCCAGTACTTC
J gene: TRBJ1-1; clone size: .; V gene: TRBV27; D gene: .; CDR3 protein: CASSNRVAEAFF; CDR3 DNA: TGTGCCAGCAGTAACAGGGTCGCTGAAGCTTTCTTT
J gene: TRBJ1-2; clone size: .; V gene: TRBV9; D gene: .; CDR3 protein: CASSVAKSGAGYGYTF; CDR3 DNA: TGTGCCAGCAGCGTAGCCAAATCAGGGGCCGGCTATGGCTACACCTTC
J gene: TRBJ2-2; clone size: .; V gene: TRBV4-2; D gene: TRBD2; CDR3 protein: CASSRAGDSAGELFF; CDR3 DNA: TGTGCCAGCAGCCGAGCGGGAGACTCGGCCGGGGAGCTGTTTTTT
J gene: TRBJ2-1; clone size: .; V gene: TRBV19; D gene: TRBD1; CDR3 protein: CASIAKTGGRNEQFF; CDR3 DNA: TGTGCCAGTATCGCCAAGACAGGGGGACGCAATGAGCAGTTCTTC
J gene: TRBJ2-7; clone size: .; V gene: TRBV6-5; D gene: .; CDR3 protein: CASSSRGPVAYEQYF; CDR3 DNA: TGTGCCAGCAGTTCGCGAGGTCCCGTTGCCTACGAGCAGTACTTC
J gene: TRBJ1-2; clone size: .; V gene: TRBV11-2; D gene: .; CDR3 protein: CASSFNRGLNYGYTF; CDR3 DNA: TGTGCCAGCAGCTTTAATAGGGGTTTAAACTATGGCTACACCTTC
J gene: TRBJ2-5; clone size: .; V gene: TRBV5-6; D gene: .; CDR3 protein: CASSLGQLETQYF; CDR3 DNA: TGTGCCAGCAGCTTGGGACAGTTGGAGACCCAGTACTTC
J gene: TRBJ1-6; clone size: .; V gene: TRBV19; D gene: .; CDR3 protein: CASRSQGNSPLHF; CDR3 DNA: TGTGCCAGTAGGAGTCAGGGGAATTCACCCCTCCACTTT
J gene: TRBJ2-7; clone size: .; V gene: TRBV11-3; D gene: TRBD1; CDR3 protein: CASSRSDPGQGNEQYF; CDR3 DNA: TGTGCCAGCAGCCGTTCGGACCCGGGACAGGGGAACGAGCAGTACTTC
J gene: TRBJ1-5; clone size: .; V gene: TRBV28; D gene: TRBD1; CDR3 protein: CASSQTGVSQPQHF; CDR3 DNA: TGTGCCAGCAGTCAGACAGGGGTCAGTCAGCCCCAGCATTTT
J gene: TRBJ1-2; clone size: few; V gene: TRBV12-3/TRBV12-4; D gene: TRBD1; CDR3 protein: CASSSRGLGYTF; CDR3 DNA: TGTGCCAGCAGTTCCAGGGGGTTAGGCTACACCTTC
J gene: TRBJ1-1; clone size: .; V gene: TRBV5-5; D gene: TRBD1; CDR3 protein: CASSRSGTGMNTEAFF; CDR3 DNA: TGTGCCAGCAGCAGATCCGGGACAGGGATGAACACTGAAGCTTTCTTT
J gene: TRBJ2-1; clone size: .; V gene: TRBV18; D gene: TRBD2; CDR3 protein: CASSPLTSGTHNNEQFF; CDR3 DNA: TGTGCCAGCTCACCACTAACTAGCGGGACCCACAACAATGAGCAGTTCTTC
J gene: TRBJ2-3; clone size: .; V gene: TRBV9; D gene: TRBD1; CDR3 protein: CASSVDRDRGRLVQLYF; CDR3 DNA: TGTGCCAGCAGCGTAGACCGGGACAGGGGTCGATTAGTGCAGCTGTATTTT
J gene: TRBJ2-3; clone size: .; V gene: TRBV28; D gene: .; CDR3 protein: CASSLRVLLSRDTQYF; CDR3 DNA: TGTGCCAGCAGTTTACGGGTTCTCTTATCTAGGGATACGCAGTATTTT
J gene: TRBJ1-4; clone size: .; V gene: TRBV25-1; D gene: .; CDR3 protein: CASSRQVGNEKLFF; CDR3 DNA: TGTGCCAGCAGCCGACAGGTTGGGAATGAAAAACTGTTTTTT
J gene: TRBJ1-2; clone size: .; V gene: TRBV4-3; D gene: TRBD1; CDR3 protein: CASSQEPGQGVGGYTF; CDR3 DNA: TGCGCCAGCAGCCAGGAACCGGGACAGGGGGTTGGTGGCTACACCTTC
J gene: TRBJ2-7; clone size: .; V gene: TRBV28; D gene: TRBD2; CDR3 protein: CASSPGTSGSYEQYF; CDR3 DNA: TGTGCCAGCAGCCCCGGGACTAGCGGTTCCTACGAGCAGTACTTC
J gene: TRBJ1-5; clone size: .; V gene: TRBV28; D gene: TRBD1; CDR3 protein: CASSLGGQGDQPQHF; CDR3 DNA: TGTGCCAGCAGCCTCGGGGGACAGGGGGATCAGCCCCAGCATTTT
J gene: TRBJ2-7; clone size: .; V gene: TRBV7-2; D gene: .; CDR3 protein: CASSLVGAVTTYEQYF; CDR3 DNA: TGTGCCAGCAGCTTAGTGGGCGCAGTAACAACCTACGAGCAGTACTTC
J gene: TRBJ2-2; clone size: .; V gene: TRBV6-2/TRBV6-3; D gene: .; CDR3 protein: CASSSFMGQGLNTGELFF; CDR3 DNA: TGTGCCAGCAGTTCATTTATGGGGCAGGGGCTGAACACCGGGGAGCTGTTTTTT
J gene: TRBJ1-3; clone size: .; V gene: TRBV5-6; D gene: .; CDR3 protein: CASSRYGNTIYF; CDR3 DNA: TGTGCCAGCAGCCGTTATGGAAACACCATATATTTT
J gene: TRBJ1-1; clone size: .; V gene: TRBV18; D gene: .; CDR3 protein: CASSPPVNTEAFF; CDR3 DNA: TGTGCCAGCTCACCACCCGTGAACACTGAAGCTTTCTTT